The 17 T cell receptor beta chains in this list originate from one sample, sequenced in a study of T cell responses to AZD1222 COVID-19 vaccine. This table comes from immunoSEQ multiplex PCR, and its TCRdb copy is limited to in-frame clones, with some not included. The table has about 93,000 clones, around 87% seen once. The material was peripheral blood, obtained 28 days after the second AZD1222 dose. These receptors came from an adult who received the AZD1222 COVID-19 vaccine.

This clone was seen a few times. The V call is TRBV7-2, the J call TRBJ1-6; 8 nucleotides line up with TRBD1. The CDR3 sequence is 16 residues long. The germline V gene has CDR1 SGHTA and CDR2 FQGNSA. With V trimmed by 4 bases and J by 5 bases, 7 bases remained unmatched. For the CDR3, the DNA is TGTGCCAGCAGCTCCCTAGAGACAGGGGATAATTCACCCCTCCACTTT. Translating gives CASSSLETGDNSPLHF.

The V call is TRBV24-1, the J call TRBJ2-1; either TRBD1 or TRBD2 may fit D (5 bases each). Germline V gene lookup returns CDR1 KGHDR and CDR2 SFDVKD. Trimming removed 6 bases from V and 4 bases from J, with 18 bases in between. The CDR3 spans 16 residues. The CDR3 region has the DNA TGTGCCACCAGTTCGGGGCGGCTTTTAGATTACAATGAGCAGTTCTTC. It encodes CATSSGRLLDYNEQFF.

V usage is TRBV3-1 (or the pseudogene TRBV3-2) and J usage is TRBJ2-3; 12 bases line up with TRBD2. Germline CDR1 reads LGHDT; CDR2 reads YNNKEL (reference sequence). The CDR3 totals 16 residues. The ends lost 4 bases at V and 4 bases at J; junction bases unmatched: 6. The CDR3 here is CASSPRLAGEADTQYF. CDR3 nucleotides: TGTGCCAGCAGCCCTAGACTAGCGGGAGAAGCAGATACGCAGTATTTT.

Note on this clone: The sample holds other DNA sequences that translate to the same CDR3. This chain's CDR3 is CAWAVTDTQYF. DNA of the CDR3: TGTGCCTGGGCGGTCACAGATACGCAGTATTTT. The genes are TRBV30 and TRBJ2-3; D not resolved. V was pared by 5 bases and J by 2 bases, with 5 bases between. The CDR3 contains 11 residues. CDR1 and CDR2 from the germline V gene are GTSNPN and SVGIG (reference sequence).

This chain joins TRBV6-5 and TRBJ1-6; possible D gene TRBD1, 5 bases. The germline gives CDR1 MNHEY, CDR2 SVGAGI. V was shortened by 4 bases and J by 9 bases, with 19 bases between the two germline ends. The CDR3 consists of 16 residues. The CDR3 DNA is TGTGCCAGCAGTTTCTCGACAGAGGCCGTCAGTTCACCCCTCCACTTT. Protein sequence: CASSFSTEAVSSPLHF.

This sequence joins TRBV4-2 and TRBJ2-1; D uncertain. The germline V gene has CDR1 LGHNA and CDR2 YNFKEQ. CDR3 length equals 15 residues. Between the trimmed V and J ends, which lost 0 bases and 4 bases, there was a span of 10 bases. CDR3 amino acids: CASSQDRDVYNEQFF. CDR3 nucleotides: TGTGCCAGCAGCCAAGATCGCGATGTTTACAATGAGCAGTTCTTC.

This chain uses TRBV6-5 with TRBJ2-1; D could derive from TRBD1 or TRBD2 (5 bases each). Trimming removed 0 bases at V and 2 bases at J, with 11 bases between. This CDR3 spans 16 amino acids. The V gene's germline CDR1 is MNHEY and CDR2 SVGAGI. The CDR3 DNA follows: TGTGCCAGCAGTTACTCGGTAAGGGGAGCCTACAATGAGCAGTTCTTC. Translated: CASSYSVRGAYNEQFF.

V and J are TRBV6-6 and TRBJ1-5; 8 bases line up with TRBD1. V shed 6 bases and J 3 bases; nucleotides not matched to a gene: 10. Germline loops: CDR1 MNHNY, CDR2 SVGAGI (reference sequence). CDR3 length: 16 residues. The CDR3 loop reads CASSAGRTGNNQPQHF. In nucleotides, the CDR3 is TGTGCCAGCAGCGCCGGACGGACAGGGAACAATCAGCCCCAGCATTTT.

The chain joins TRBV9 to TRBJ1-2, with 10 bases aligning to TRBD1. Germline-derived CDR1 and CDR2 are SGDLS and YYNGEE. The CDR3 contains 13 residues. V was pared by 4 bases and J by 6 bases, with 3 bases of the junction left unmatched. The CDR3 region has the DNA TGTGCCAGCAGCATGACAGGGGGCGATGGCTACACCTTC. Its protein product is CASSMTGGDGYTF.

The CDR3, as DNA: TGTGCCAGCAGTTGGGACAGGCAGCGCGAAGCTTTCTTT. Translating gives CASSWDRQREAFF. The rearrangement links TRBV6-2 or TRBV6-3 to TRBJ1-1, with TRBD1 identical over 8 bases. Germline V gives CDR1 MNHEY, CDR2 SVGEGT. The length of the CDR3 is 13 residues. V gave up 4 bases and J gave up 8 bases; unmatched junction bases: 6.

The CDR3 DNA follows: TGTGCCAGCAGCTTATCGGGTTTTCGAGATGAGCAGTTCTTC. Translation gives CASSLSGFRDEQFF. The chain combines TRBV5-6 with TRBJ2-1; no reliable D call. CDR3 size: 14 residues. Trimming left V 2 bases short and J 8 bases short, with 14 bases between. Germline V gene lookup returns CDR1 SGHDT and CDR2 YYEEEE.

The rearrangement uses TRBV29-1 and TRBJ1-1, with D hard to call. Germline lookup yields CDR1 SQVTM and CDR2 ANQGSEA. The CDR3 extends over 13 amino acids. V dropped 7 bases and J dropped 0 bases, with 12 bases sitting between them. DNA for the CDR3: TGCAGCGCCGAGGGCAGATTGAACACTGAAGCTTTCTTT. The encoded protein is CSAEGRLNTEAFF.

The V gene is TRBV2, the J gene TRBJ1-5; 8 positions agree with TRBD1. V gave up 5 bases and J gave up 3 bases; unmatched junction bases: 6. The CDR3 runs 15 residues. From germline, CDR1 is SNHLY and CDR2 FYNNEI. The CDR3 DNA reads TGTGCCAGCAGTACTAACAGGGGGTCCAATCAGCCCCAGCATTTT. This sequence encodes CASSTNRGSNQPQHF.

V gene TRBV5-1 combines with J gene TRBJ1-1; D may be TRBD1 (5 bases). This CDR3 is 13 amino acids long. Germline V gene lookup returns CDR1 SGHRS and CDR2 YFSETQ. Deletions cut 3 bases from V and 5 bases from J, with 11 bases between. CDR3 amino acids: CASSWGSGTEAFF. As DNA, the CDR3 is TGCGCCAGCAGCTGGGGGAGCGGGACTGAAGCTTTCTTT.

The rearrangement joins TRBV6-5 to TRBJ1-6; D is possibly TRBD1 (5 bases). Trimming shortened V by 0 bases and J by 7 bases, and 10 bases separated the two germline ends. The CDR3 sequence is 15 residues long. Germline CDR1 reads MNHEY; CDR2 reads SVGAGI. CDR3 DNA: TGTGCCAGCAGTTACTCTTCAGGGCTGAATTCACCCCTCCACTTT. Translated, it gives CASSYSSGLNSPLHF.

The chain joins TRBV5-1 to TRBJ1-1; no clear D. Germline V gene lookup returns CDR1 SGHRS and CDR2 YFSETQ. V shed 0 bases and J shed 1 base, with 10 bases lying between them. CDR3 length equals 15 residues. CDR3 residues: CASSLGRVGNTEAFF. CDR3 DNA: TGCGCCAGCAGCTTGGGGAGAGTCGGGAACACTGAAGCTTTCTTT.

J is TRBJ1-1 and V is TRBV11-2; D ambiguous. The CDR3 contains 15 residues. The ends were cut back, 3 bases at V and 4 bases at J, with 15 bases in the middle. Germline values: CDR1 SGHAT, CDR2 FQNNGV. As DNA, the CDR3 is TGTGCCAGCAGCTTCGCTCGGCAGGTAGTCACTGAAGCTTTCTTT. Its translation is CASSFARQVVTEAFF.